This T cell receptor (beta chain) was captured by sequencing in a study of blood T cell repertoires in COVID-19. For the study at large: T cells, B-cell-depleted T cells, or PBMCs supplied cDNA or gDNA.

TCRdb keeps only in-frame clones here, not all; method: immunoSEQ multiplex PCR. This sample has approximately 200,000 clones, with 75% to 90% found just once. Across about two dozen US areas, participants ranged in age from about 18 to 89 years. Donors were grouped by their self-reported clinical history. Donors in Cohort 3 who had recovered were those with two negative PCRs, healthcare professional clearance, or resolution of their symptoms. V was trimmed by 0 bases and J by 3 bases, leaving 7 bases between them. This CDR3 region has 14 residues. Germline CDR1 SGHRS, CDR2 YFSETQ. Sequences were obtained from PBMCs or T cells enriched from blood (not recorded which). This clonotype was sampled from a man between 40 and 49 years old who had recovered from COVID-19. The J gene is TRBJ2-1, the V gene TRBV5-1; D is possibly TRBD2 (6 bases). CDR3 sequence reads: CASSLASVYNEQFF. The CDR3 nucleotides read TGCGCCAGCAGCTTGGCTAGCGTCTACAATGAGCAGTTCTTC.